These 24 T cell receptor beta chains originate from one sample sequenced in a study of STAT5B mutations in CD4+ large granular lymphocyte leukemia. Repertoires were generated with immunoSEQ multiplex PCR, while TCRdb's copy carries only in-frame clones and drops some. The table lists 30,000 to 40,000 clones, around nine tenths of them singletons, with 3% to 4% in the top ten. The source material was CD4+ T cells from blood buffy coats. Source of these receptors: a human donor in good health.

The chain combines TRBV6-7 with TRBJ2-3; 8 positions match TRBD2. TRBV6-7 is assigned to the ORF class and has an uncertain function. The ends lost 4 bases at V and 3 bases at J; junction bases unmatched: 6. The CDR3 is 15 residues long. The CDR3 region has the DNA TGTGCCAGCAGTTCACGGGAGGGACGAACAGATACGCAGTATTTT. This encodes CASSSREGRTDTQYF.

The genes are TRBV27 and TRBJ2-1; 13 bases map to TRBD2. There are 17 residues in the CDR3. From germline, CDR1 is MNHEY and CDR2 SMNVEV (reference sequence). V gave up 5 bases and J gave up 5 bases; unmatched junction bases: 9. CDR3 DNA: TGTGCCAGCAGTCACCGACTAGCGGGAGGTCTTAACAATGAGCAGTTCTTC. Translation gives CASSHRLAGGLNNEQFF.

The chain joins TRBV18 to TRBJ1-4; D gene unclear. This CDR3 is built from 13 residues. Germline assignment: CDR1 KGHSH and CDR2 LQKENI. Trimming pared 2 bases from V and 4 bases from J, leaving 5 bases between. The CDR3 DNA sequence: TGTGCCAGCTCACCAGGGTATAATGAAAAACTGTTTTTT. This codes for CASSPGYNEKLFF.

This sequence joins TRBV28 and TRBJ2-3, with D possibly being TRBD1 (6 bases). Germline CDR1 reads MDHEN; CDR2 reads SYDVKM. V was clipped by 2 bases and J by 4 bases, with 16 bases between them. CDR3 size: 16 residues. CDR3 DNA sequence: TGTGCCAGCAGTTTACTGGGCAGGGGTACGTCAGATACGCAGTATTTT. This gives the protein CASSLLGRGTSDTQYF. The complete variable domain, with remaining parts taken from reference TRBV28 and TRBJ2-3, reads DVKVTQSSRYLVKRTGEKVFLECVQDMDHENMFWYRQDPGLGLRLIYFSYDVKMKEKGDIPEGYSVSREKKERFSLILESASTNQTSMYLCASSLLGRGTSDTQYFGPGTRLTVL.

The chain has TRBV4-1 and TRBJ2-2; 8 positions match TRBD1. V trimming: 1 base; J trimming: 4 bases; junction bases outside the gene matches: 11. CDR1 and CDR2 from the germline V gene are MGHRA and YSYEKL. CDR3 length: 18 residues. CDR3 region: CASSQATWTGLGTGELFF. As DNA, the CDR3 is TGCGCCAGCAGCCAAGCCACTTGGACAGGGCTTGGCACCGGGGAGCTGTTTTTT.

This clone was picked up a small number of times. The rearrangement links TRBV2 to TRBJ1-5; perhaps TRBD1 as D (5 bases). CDR3 length: 14 amino acids. Germline V gene lookup returns CDR1 SNHLY and CDR2 FYNNEI. Trimming left V 3 bases short and J 4 bases short, with 10 bases between. The CDR3 nucleotides read TGTGCCAGCAGTGACCGGGGCGCTAATCAGCCCCAGCATTTT. Its translation is CASSDRGANQPQHF.

This clone was seen a few times. V is TRBV23-1 and J is TRBJ1-5; D ambiguous. TRBV23-1 is flagged as an ORF with uncertain function. The CDR3 length is 11 residues. V was clipped by 4 bases and J by 15 bases, with 13 bases between them. The CDR3 protein is CASSRAGRAHF. CDR3 sequence (DNA): TGCGCCAGCAGTCGCGCCGGGAGGGCGCATTTT.

V is TRBV6-1 and J is TRBJ2-1; TRBD2 aligns across 10 bases. J was trimmed by 7 bases and V by 4 bases; bases with no gene match: 13. The CDR3 is made up of 17 amino acids. The germline V gene encodes CDR1 MNHNS and CDR2 SASEGT. CDR3: CASSGVGSGRAGNEQFF. The CDR3 nucleotides read TGTGCCAGCAGTGGAGTTGGGAGCGGGAGGGCCGGGAATGAGCAGTTCTTC.

This clone is a singleton in its sample. This chain links TRBV6-1 with TRBJ2-7; 9 nucleotides match TRBD1. Looked up from germline, CDR1 is MNHNS and CDR2 is SASEGT. The CDR3 totals 14 residues. J lost 2 bases, V lost 8 bases, and 7 bases had no gene match. DNA of the CDR3: TGTGCCAGCCGTTCCGGGACAGGGACCTACGAGCAGTACTTC. Its translation is CASRSGTGTYEQYF.

The chain links TRBV9 to TRBJ2-1, with a weak D call TRBD2 (6 bases). CDR1 and CDR2 from the germline V gene are SGDLS and YYNGEE. This CDR3 has 17 amino acids. The ends were cut back, 0 bases at V and 7 bases at J, with 20 bases in the middle. CDR3 in DNA: TGTGCCAGCAGCGTAGGCCCACTGACGGGGAGGATTAATGAGCAGTTCTTC. It specifies CASSVGPLTGRINEQFF.

V gene TRBV5-6 combines with J gene TRBJ1-3; the D is unclear. CDR1 is SGHDT and CDR2 is YYEEEE in the germline V gene. The CDR3 runs to 15 residues. V was clipped by 3 bases and J by 0 bases, with 10 bases between them. CDR3 protein: CASSSTRYSGNTIYF. As DNA, the CDR3 is TGTGCCAGCAGCTCCACCCGGTACTCTGGAAACACCATATATTTT.

V gene TRBV19 combines with J gene TRBJ1-5; tentatively, D is TRBD1 (5 bases). Trimming removed 6 bases from V and 3 bases from J, with 15 bases in between. Germline values: CDR1 LNHDA, CDR2 SQIVND (reference sequence). The length of the CDR3 is 15 residues. The CDR3 sequence: CASSLGAGYNQPQHF. CDR3 in DNA: TGTGCCAGTAGCCTTGGGGCAGGGTACAATCAGCCCCAGCATTTT.

V and J are TRBV9 and TRBJ2-3, with D hard to call. CDR1 and CDR2 from the germline V gene are SGDLS and YYNGEE. The CDR3 is made up of 15 amino acids. V was clipped by 1 base and J by 2 bases, with 11 bases between them. The CDR3 is CASSVSSHLTDTQYF. For the CDR3, the DNA is TGTGCCAGCAGCGTATCCAGTCACCTCACAGATACGCAGTATTTT.

CDR3 DNA: TGTGCCAGCAGCCGATTCACAGGGGGTGGTGGTGGCTACACCTTC. Translating gives CASSRFTGGGGGYTF. The chain employs TRBV14 and TRBJ1-2; TRBD1 matches at 8 bases. V dropped 4 bases and J dropped 7; count of bases not matched to a gene: 11. Per germline, CDR1 SGHDN and CDR2 FVKESK. CDR3 length equals 15 residues.

The chain joins TRBV18 to TRBJ1-5, with TRBD1 matching 9 bases. The germline gives CDR1 KGHSH, CDR2 LQKENI. With V trimmed by 3 bases and J by 5 bases, 8 bases remained unmatched. This CDR3 spans 16 amino acids. CDR3 in DNA: TGTGCCAGCTCACCCGCTCTCCGACAGGGGGATCAGCCCCAGCATTTT. Translated, it gives CASSPALRQGDQPQHF.

The rearrangement joins TRBV5-1 to TRBJ2-5; D ambiguous. V lost 0 bases and J lost 2, with 8 bases in between. CDR3 length: 14 amino acids. Germline V gene sequence: CDR1 SGHRS, CDR2 YFSETQ. In DNA, the CDR3 is TGCGCCAGCAGCTTGGCGAGCAAGCAAGAGACCCAGTACTTC. Translation: CASSLASKQETQYF.

The J gene is TRBJ2-4, the V gene TRBV6-1, with D possibly being TRBD1 or TRBD2 (5 bases each). The CDR3 is 17 residues long. Trimming cost V 0 bases and J 1 base, with 13 bases left between them. Germline V lookup: CDR1 MNHNS, CDR2 SASEGT. The DNA of the CDR3 is TGTGCCAGCAGTGAAGCTCAGGGAAAGCGGGCCAAAAACATTCAGTACTTC. Translating gives CASSEAQGKRAKNIQYF.

This clone has more than one count but fewer than ten. V and J are TRBV6-5 and TRBJ1-4; D gene unclear. V was cut by 5 bases and J by 8 bases, with 12 bases left in between. This CDR3 is 13 amino acids long. The germline V gene encodes CDR1 MNHEY and CDR2 SVGAGI. The CDR3 loop reads CASSLTLWEKLFF. CDR3 DNA: TGTGCCAGCAGTCTTACGCTCTGGGAAAAACTGTTTTTT.

This chain connects TRBV5-4 to TRBJ2-3, with 12 positions matching TRBD2. V shed 3 bases and J 5 bases; nucleotides not matched to a gene: 7. The CDR3 is 16 residues long. Germline V lookup: CDR1 SGHNT, CDR2 YYREEE (reference sequence). The CDR3 nucleotides are TGTGCCAGCAGCTCAAGACTAGCGGGAGTGGGAGATACGCAGTATTTT. This sequence encodes CASSSRLAGVGDTQYF.

This clone was detected only once. The genes are TRBV5-5 and TRBJ1-4; TRBD1 might be the D (5 bases). The V gene's germline CDR1 is SGHKS and CDR2 YYEKEE (reference sequence). V gave up 0 bases and J gave up 0 bases, with 9 bases separating them. This CDR3 region has 16 residues. The CDR3 protein is CASSLAEGATNEKLFF. The CDR3 bases are TGTGCCAGCAGCTTGGCCGAAGGGGCAACTAATGAAAAACTGTTTTTT.

The chain employs TRBV7-7 and TRBJ1-2, with 7 bases fitting TRBD1. The CDR3 extends over 15 amino acids. From germline, CDR1 is SSHAT and CDR2 FNYEAQ (reference sequence). With 5 bases clipped from V and 2 bases from J, the junction kept 8 bases outside the gene matches. CDR3 sequence: CASSKRPDRNYGYTF. The CDR3 DNA is TGTGCCAGCAGCAAACGCCCGGACAGGAACTATGGCTACACCTTC.

The chain couples TRBV7-9 to TRBJ2-5; D ambiguous. Per the germline V gene, CDR1 is SEHNR and CDR2 is FQNEAQ (reference sequence). Trimming pared 4 bases from V and 1 base from J, leaving 10 bases between. This CDR3 is 14 amino acids long. The CDR3 loop is CASSSGLAQETQYF. As DNA, the CDR3 is TGTGCCAGCAGCTCCGGGCTCGCCCAAGAGACCCAGTACTTC.

The chain recombines TRBV23-1 with TRBJ2-7, with 12 nucleotides matching TRBD1. TRBV23-1 is known as an ORF, though its function is uncertain. V lost 2 bases to trimming and J lost 9 bases; unmatched junction nucleotides: 8. The CDR3 totals 15 residues. The CDR3 nucleotides are TGCGCCAGCAGTCAACTCCGGGACAGGGGGCAGGGGCAGTACTTC. Its translation is CASSQLRDRGQGQYF.

The V call is TRBV11-2, the J call TRBJ1-1, with a tentative D call TRBD1 (6 bases). The CDR3 totals 17 residues. V shed 4 bases and J shed 0 bases, with 18 bases lying between them. Germline V lookup: CDR1 SGHAT, CDR2 FQNNGV. The CDR3 DNA follows: TGTGCCAGCAGCTCTACAGGGACCCGGGTGTTGAACACTGAAGCTTTCTTT. It yields the protein CASSSTGTRVLNTEAFF.